What follows is one TCR beta chain and its context. Its antigen remains unidentified. Base qualities are not recorded, but no much larger clone differs from it by a single base. The donors were healthy, HIV-negative adults with no recently reported acute infections or vaccinations. Only Caucasian adults living in Nashville, Tennessee, USA were represented among the donors. CD8 memory samples were composed of magnetically selected CD45RO+ cells combined with CCR7-negative CD45RA+ effector memory (TemRA) cells. After blood collection by leukapheresis, PBMCs were isolated using Ficoll-Histopaque density gradient centrifugation and then cryopreserved in the vapor phase of liquid nitrogen. Analytical flow cytometry was used to check the purity and quantity of each magnetically sorted T cell population. Genomic DNA was isolated from each sorted fraction and quantified by UV absorbance on a Nanodrop 2000c.

The data derive from a study of shared clonotypes between healthy human individuals (dated by TCRdb to the early 2020s). The study in broad terms: The cohort included a few men and a couple of women between 18 and 49 years of age. For each donor, three plates each were used for CD4 naive and CD4 memory, two plates were used for CD8 naive, and one plate was used for CD8 memory. To estimate repertoire size and how much clonotype sharing occurs between individuals, the study deeply sequenced the blood TCR repertoires of several healthy adults. To increase sequencing depth and limit assay-specific biases, TCR repertoire library preparation and sequencing were carried out by different laboratories using diverse techniques. Each donor's leukapheresis produced roughly between roughly 0.85 and 9.5 billion PBMCs. Study-level results and caveats: Sampling was restricted to blood, and TCR repertoires in tissue are likely to differ from TCR repertoires in blood. Naive subsets generally had larger estimated clonotype richness than memory subsets. Across a handful of donors, approximately 5% of naive CD4, around 3.5% of naive CD8, roughly 2.3% of memory CD4, and over 0.35% of memory CD8 clonotypes were shared. Rarefaction of sorted-subset datasets indicated incomplete sequencing despite the large sequencing depth. Pairwise subsampling indicated that sequencing depth was expected to affect the degree of clonotype sharing among donors. Clonotypes shared by all four sorted-subset donors showed higher generation probabilities than non-shared clonotypes. The genetic and exposure-history diversity represented was limited by the small number of donors.

Including cysteine and phenylalanine, the CDR3 has 13 amino acids. Only the CDR3 DNA stays, 39 bases, in frame from base 1. Taken from the germline V gene, the CDR1 and CDR2 loops are MGHRA and YSYEKL. V drops 5 bases and J drops 3 bases, leaving 10 bases in between. Using the deep immunoSEQ assay, TCR CDR3 regions were amplified from genomic DNA by multiplex PCR. Extracted genomic DNA from each cell subset was spread evenly across all wells of several immunoSEQ 96-well plates, with each plate serving as a replicate. For sorted subsets, each replicate PCR was loaded with approximately 190 ng genomic DNA, equivalent to 25,000 to 35,000 T cell genomes. Purified libraries were measured with a Qubit 3.0 fluorometer, size-checked on a Bioanalyzer 2100, and measured again with the KAPA Library Quantification kit. Every immunoSEQ 96-well plate was sequenced on a dedicated single-read 150-cycle Illumina NextSeq 550 flow cell. Turning to the authors' computational methods: Because the immunoSEQ output held only junctional sequences and lacked quality scores, the filtering could not match the filtering applied to full-length reads. Sequences were annotated with PyIR, a Python wrapper for IgBLAST v1.9, using IMGT germline references to assign V/J genes and CDR3. Reads were removed for weak V/J assignments (E-value above 1e-6), missing CDR3, stop codons, out-of-frame junctions, or ambiguous translated residues. V3J clonotypes were defined by identical inferred V gene, J gene, and CDR3 amino acid sequence. Percentage overlap between repertoires was computed as shared unique clonotypes divided by the size of the smaller repertoire. Richness of each repertoire was evaluated using RTK rarefaction, the Chao1 estimator, and Recon v2.1 estimates of unobserved clonotypes. Generation probabilities for all TCRbeta clonotypes obtained by the gDNA method from a few donors were computed using OLGA. TCRdb retrieved this table from immuneACCESS and kept in-frame rearrangements only. Not all clones are present; in checked studies, unresolved V genes account for under half, and no reason is known for the remainder. That table is the source of V, J and clone size, and D and trimming were worked out from the DNA. In this sample the table shows 110,000 or so clones, about 71% of which occur a single time. Roughly a quarter of the sample rests with the top ten.

The TCR originated in a woman aged 30 to 39 in good health. The source material was memory CD8+ T cells sorted from blood. The cell subset or site label here, explained by the study, means: CD45RO+ cells pooled with CCR7-negative TemRA cells. Here the chain combines TRBV4-1 and TRBJ1-1, with TRBD1 as a weak D call on 6 bases. The nucleotide sequence is TGCGCCAGCAGCTCGCGGACAGACACTGAAGCTTTCTTT. Protein translation: CASSSRTDTEAFF.